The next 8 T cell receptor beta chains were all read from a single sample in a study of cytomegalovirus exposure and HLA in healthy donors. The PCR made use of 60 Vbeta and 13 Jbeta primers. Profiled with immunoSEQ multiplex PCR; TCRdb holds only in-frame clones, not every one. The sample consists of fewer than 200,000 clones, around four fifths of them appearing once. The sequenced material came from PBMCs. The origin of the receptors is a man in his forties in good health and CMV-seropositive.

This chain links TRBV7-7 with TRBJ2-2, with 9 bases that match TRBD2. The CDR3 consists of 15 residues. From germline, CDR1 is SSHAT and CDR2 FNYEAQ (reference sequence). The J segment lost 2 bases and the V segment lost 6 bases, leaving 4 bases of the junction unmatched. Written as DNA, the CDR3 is TGTGCCAGCAGAAGTCTAGCGGGAAACACCGGGGAGCTGTTTTTT. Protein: CASRSLAGNTGELFF. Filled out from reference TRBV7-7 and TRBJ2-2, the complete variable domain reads GAGVSQSPRYKVTKRGQDVTLRCDPISSHATLYWYQQALGQGPEFLTYFNYEAQPDKSGLPSDRFSAERPEGSISTLTIQRTEQRDSAMYRCASRSLAGNTGELFFGEGSRLTVL.

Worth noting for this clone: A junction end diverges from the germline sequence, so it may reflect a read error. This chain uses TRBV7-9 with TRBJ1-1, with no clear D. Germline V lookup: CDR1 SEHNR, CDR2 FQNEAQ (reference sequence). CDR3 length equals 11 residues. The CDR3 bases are TGTTCCAGCAGCCATAACACTGAAGCTTTCTTT. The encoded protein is CSSSHNTEAFF.

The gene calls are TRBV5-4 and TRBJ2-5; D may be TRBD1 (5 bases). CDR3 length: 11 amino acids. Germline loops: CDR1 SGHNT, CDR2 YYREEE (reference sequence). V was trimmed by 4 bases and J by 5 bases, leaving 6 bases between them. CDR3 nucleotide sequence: TGTGCCAGCAGCCCAGGGGAGACCCAGTACTTC. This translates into CASSPGETQYF.

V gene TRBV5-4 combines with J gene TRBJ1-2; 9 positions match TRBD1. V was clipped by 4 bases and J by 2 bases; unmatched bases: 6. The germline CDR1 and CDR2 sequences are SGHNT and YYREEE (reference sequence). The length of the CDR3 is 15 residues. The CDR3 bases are TGTGCCAGCAGCCCCGGGACAGGGTTGAACTATGGCTACACCTTC. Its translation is CASSPGTGLNYGYTF.

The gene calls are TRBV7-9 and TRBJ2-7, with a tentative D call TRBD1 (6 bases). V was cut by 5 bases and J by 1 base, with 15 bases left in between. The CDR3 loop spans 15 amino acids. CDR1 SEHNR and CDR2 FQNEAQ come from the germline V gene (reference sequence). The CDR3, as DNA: TGTGCCAGCAGCGAACAGGGAGACCCGTCCTACGAGCAGTACTTC. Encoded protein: CASSEQGDPSYEQYF. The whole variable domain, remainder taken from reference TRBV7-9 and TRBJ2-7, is DTGVSQNPRHKITKRGQNVTFRCDPISEHNRLYWYRQTLGQGPEFLTYFQNEAQLEKSRLLSDRFSAERPKGSFSTLEIQRTEQGDSAMYLCASSEQGDPSYEQYFGPGTRLTVT.

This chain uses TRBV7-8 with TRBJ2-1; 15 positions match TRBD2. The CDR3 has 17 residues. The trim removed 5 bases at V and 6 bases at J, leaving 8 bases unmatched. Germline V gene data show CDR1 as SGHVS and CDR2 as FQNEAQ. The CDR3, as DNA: TGTGCCAGCAGCCTGCGGACTAGCGGGAGGGAAGGCAATGAGCAGTTCTTC. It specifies CASSLRTSGREGNEQFF.

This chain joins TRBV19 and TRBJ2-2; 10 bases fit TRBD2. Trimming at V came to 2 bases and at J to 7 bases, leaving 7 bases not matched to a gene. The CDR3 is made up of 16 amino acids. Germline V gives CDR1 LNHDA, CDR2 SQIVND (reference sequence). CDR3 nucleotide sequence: TGTGCCAGTAGTATAAGCCTAGCGGGAGCGGTCGGGGAGCTGTTTTTT. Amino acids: CASSISLAGAVGELFF.

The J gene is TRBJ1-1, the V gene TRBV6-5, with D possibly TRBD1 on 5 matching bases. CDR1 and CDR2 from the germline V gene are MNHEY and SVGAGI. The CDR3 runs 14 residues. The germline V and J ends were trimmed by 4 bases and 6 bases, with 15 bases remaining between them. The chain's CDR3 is CASSLAPRDAEAFF. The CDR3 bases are TGTGCCAGCAGTTTGGCCCCCAGGGATGCTGAAGCTTTCTTT.